The 4 T cell receptor beta chains presented below share a single source sample, sequenced in a study of T cells in Graves' hyperthyroidism and ophthalmopathy. There were TCR beta CDR3 regions amplified from RNA transcripts. The TCR CDR3 first-round RT-PCR relied on the HTBI primer set. TCRdb used MiXCR to reprocess the multiplex PCR reads, holding one entry per CDR3 protein. The sample holds 500,000 to 700,000 distinct CDR3 sequences, over 15% seen once. The sample comprised blood. All receptors come from a woman between 18 and 29 years old with Graves' hyperthyroidism.

This clonotype appeared a few times. The genes are TRBV6-1 and TRBJ2-3; 12 nucleotides align to TRBD2. This CDR3 contains 15 residues. Germline V CDR1 and CDR2: MNHNS, SASEGT. V gave up 7 bases and J gave up 2 bases; unmatched junction bases: 4. In nucleotides, the CDR3 is TGTGCCAGCACCGCTAGCGGGGGGGCCACAGATACGCAGTATTTT. Its translation is CASTASGGATDTQYF.

On this clonotype itself: Since the CDR3 does not end with the conserved phenylalanine or tryptophan, this likely comes from a read error. The chain has TRBV19 and TRBJ1-1; tentative D call: TRBD1 (5 bases). With 4 bases removed from V and 1 base from J, the gap between germline ends came to 22 bases. Germline assignment: CDR1 LNHDA and CDR2 SQIVND (reference sequence). This CDR3 region has 18 residues. CDR3 DNA: TGTGCCAGTAGTACCCCAGGACGGAACGCCCAGGGGAACACTGAAGCTTTCCTT. It encodes CASSTPGRNAQGNTEAFL.

This chain uses TRBV20-1 with TRBJ2-7; 7 bases map to TRBD1. The CDR3 covers 12 residues. J gave up 4 bases and V 7 bases, and 7 bases lay outside the gene matches. Germline-derived CDR1 and CDR2 are DFQATT and SNEGSKA (reference sequence). CDR3 region: CSGNRDRYEQYF. Written as DNA, the CDR3 is TGCAGTGGTAACCGGGACAGATACGAGCAGTACTTC.

The chain combines TRBV27 with TRBJ2-3, with a possible D match to TRBD2 (5 bases). This CDR3 region has 15 residues. Germline assignment: CDR1 MNHEY and CDR2 SMNVEV (reference sequence). Between the trimmed V and J ends, which lost 8 bases and 2 bases, there was a span of 17 bases. The CDR3 sequence: CASSRGARFTDTQYF. CDR3 nucleotides: TGTGCCAGCTCCCGGGGAGCCCGATTCACAGATACGCAGTATTTT.